The 18 T cell receptor beta chains presented below share a single source sample, sequenced in a study of blood T cell repertoires in COVID-19 (dated by TCRdb to 2018 to 2020). Library preparation used the immunoSEQ multiplex PCR assay. Drawn from immuneACCESS, this table holds only the in-frame rearrangements with V and J called that TCRdb kept. Clones are partly lost; checked studies trace under half to an unresolved V gene and leave the rest unexplained. This sample has 80,000 to 95,000 clones in its table, and roughly 79% of those were observed once. Jointly, the top ten make up around 5% of the sample. The sequenced sample was peripheral blood. The receptor set was obtained from a man at least 80 years old with COVID-19, enrolled during active disease.

This chain uses TRBV2 with TRBJ2-7; 7 bases match TRBD1. Germline V lookup: CDR1 SNHLY, CDR2 FYNNEI. The CDR3 loop spans 14 amino acids. V lost 8 bases and J lost 2; bases outside the gene matches: 9. The CDR3 DNA sequence: TGTGCCAGCTCGGGCCGGGACAGAGCCTACGAGCAGTACTTC. Translated: CASSGRDRAYEQYF.

J is TRBJ2-5 and V is TRBV7-3; tentative D call: TRBD1 (7 bases). V lost 1 base and J lost 4, with 16 bases in between. Germline V gene lookup returns CDR1 SGHTA and CDR2 FQGTGA. The CDR3 loop spans 16 amino acids. The CDR3 protein is CASSLRGRTGRETQYF. CDR3 bases: TGTGCCAGCAGCTTAAGGGGGAGGACAGGTCGAGAGACCCAGTACTTC.

The genes are TRBV11-2 and TRBJ2-2; D gene uncertain. V lost 1 base and J 1 base, leaving 4 bases between the germline ends. In germline, CDR1 is SGHAT, CDR2 FQNNGV. The CDR3 covers 14 residues. The CDR3 spells CASSLAQNTGELFF. The CDR3 DNA reads as TGTGCCAGCAGCTTAGCCCAGAACACCGGGGAGCTGTTTTTT.

The V gene is TRBV5-4, the J gene TRBJ2-7; tentatively, D is TRBD1 (6 bases). V was trimmed by 4 bases and J by 4 bases, leaving 12 bases between them. Germline CDR1 is SGHNT and CDR2 is YYREEE (reference sequence). This CDR3 has 13 residues. The CDR3 here is CASSQFDRYEQYF. The CDR3 bases are TGTGCCAGCAGCCAATTCGACAGGTACGAGCAGTACTTC.

The chain links TRBV5-1 to TRBJ1-1; D is perhaps TRBD1 (6 bases). The CDR3 contains 16 residues. V lost 2 bases and J lost 0, with 14 bases in between. Germline V gene lookup returns CDR1 SGHRS and CDR2 YFSETQ. The CDR3 coding sequence is TGCGCCAGCAGCTTTACAGGGTCGGGTATGAACACTGAAGCTTTCTTT. This gives the protein CASSFTGSGMNTEAFF.

Only one count was recorded for this clone. The rearrangement uses TRBV5-1 and TRBJ2-7, with no clear D. Deletions cut 3 bases from V and 1 base from J, with 8 bases between. CDR3 length equals 13 residues. The germline V gene encodes CDR1 SGHRS and CDR2 YFSETQ. The DNA for the CDR3 is TGCGCCAGCAGCTCCGCACAGTCCTACGAGCAGTACTTC. Translation: CASSSAQSYEQYF.

The chain employs TRBV28 and TRBJ2-7, with TRBD1 as a possible D gene (6 bases). Trimming pared 6 bases from V and 2 bases from J, leaving 23 bases between. The V gene's germline CDR1 is MDHEN and CDR2 SYDVKM. The CDR3 loop spans 17 amino acids. The chain's CDR3 is CASSPAPWGTIPYEQYF. CDR3 DNA sequence: TGTGCCAGCAGCCCGGCCCCTTGGGGGACAATTCCCTACGAGCAGTACTTC.

J is TRBJ1-4 and V is TRBV11-2; D may be TRBD1 (6 bases). Trimming stripped 6 bases from V and 10 bases from J, with 21 bases between. Germline CDR1 reads SGHAT; CDR2 reads FQNNGV. This CDR3 comprises 15 residues. CDR3 region: CASSLPGGRPGKLFF. The CDR3 DNA follows: TGTGCCAGCAGTTTACCTGGGGGCAGGCCCGGAAAACTGTTTTTT.

This rearrangement joins TRBV13 to TRBJ2-5; TRBD1 matches 10 bases. There are 20 residues in the CDR3. Germline assignment: CDR1 PRHDT and CDR2 FYEKMQ (reference sequence). J was trimmed by 1 base and V by 2 bases; bases with no gene match: 16. The CDR3 sequence: CASSLRRTGGPVKPQETQYF. As DNA, the CDR3 is TGTGCCAGCAGCTTAAGGAGGACAGGGGGACCCGTCAAACCCCAAGAGACCCAGTACTTC.

V and J are TRBV5-1 and TRBJ1-1, with D hard to call. CDR3 length equals 10 residues. CDR1 is SGHRS and CDR2 is YFSETQ in the germline V gene. The germline V and J ends were trimmed by 4 bases and 9 bases, with 7 bases remaining between them. In DNA form, the CDR3 reads TGCGCCAGCAGCCCGAGCCAAGCTTTCTTT. Encoded protein: CASSPSQAFF.

The J gene is TRBJ2-4, the V gene TRBV7-3; tentatively, D is TRBD1 (5 bases). Trimming stripped 5 bases from V and 8 bases from J, with 16 bases between. The CDR3 is 14 residues long. Germline CDR1 reads SGHTA; CDR2 reads FQGTGA. The CDR3 sequence is CASSPRQRTDIQYF. The CDR3 DNA reads TGTGCCAGCAGCCCCAGACAGAGAACGGACATTCAGTACTTC.

V is TRBV11-2 and J is TRBJ1-5, with unresolved D. The CDR3 loop spans 14 amino acids. Germline V gives CDR1 SGHAT, CDR2 FQNNGV. V lost 3 bases to trimming and J lost 6 bases, with 12 bases between them. Here the CDR3 DNA reads TGTGCCAGCAGCTTCGAGAGGGCTGGTCAGCCCCAGCATTTT. Protein: CASSFERAGQPQHF. The complete variable domain, with remaining parts taken from reference TRBV11-2 and TRBJ1-5, reads EAGVAQSPRYKIIEKRQSVAFWCNPISGHATLYWYQQILGQGPKLLIQFQNNGVVDDSQLPKDRFSAERLKGVDSTLKIQPAKLEDSAVYLCASSFERAGQPQHFGDGTRLSIL.

The rearrangement joins TRBV5-1 to TRBJ1-2; the match to TRBD1 covers 7 bases. Germline V gene data show CDR1 as SGHRS and CDR2 as YFSETQ. V was pared by 4 bases and J by 3 bases, with 12 bases of the junction left unmatched. The CDR3 runs to 16 residues. CDR3 amino acids: CASSLSLRDSDYGYTF. In DNA, the CDR3 is TGCGCCAGCAGCCTGAGCCTCCGGGACAGTGACTATGGCTACACCTTC.

V gene TRBV14 combines with J gene TRBJ2-7; no firm D call. V lost 0 bases, J lost 6 bases, and 9 bases lay in between. This CDR3 is built from 13 residues. Germline CDR1 is SGHDN and CDR2 is FVKESK. The CDR3 DNA sequence: TGTGCCAGCAGCCAAGATCTAGGCGCCGAGCAGTACTTC. This encodes CASSQDLGAEQYF.

The chain combines TRBV2 with TRBJ2-7; 13 nucleotides match TRBD2. The CDR3 is 17 residues long. With 3 bases clipped from V and 1 base from J, the junction kept 6 bases outside the gene matches. CDR1 and CDR2 from the germline V gene are SNHLY and FYNNEI. In DNA, the CDR3 is TGTGCCAGCAGTGACGGACTAGCGGGGGACCTATCCTACGAGCAGTACTTC. Residues: CASSDGLAGDLSYEQYF. Based on the CDR3 plus reference TRBV2 and TRBJ2-7, the full variable domain is EPEVTQTPSHQVTQMGQEVILRCVPISNHLYFYWYRQILGQKVEFLVSFYNNEISEKSEIFDDQFSVERPDGSNFTLKIRSTKLEDSAMYFCASSDGLAGDLSYEQYFGPGTRLTVT.

The rearrangement uses TRBV20-1 and TRBJ1-5, with D possibly being TRBD1 (5 bases). Germline CDR1 reads DFQATT; CDR2 reads SNEGSKA (reference sequence). Trimming removed 3 bases at V and 1 base at J, with 10 bases between. This CDR3 spans 14 amino acids. CDR3 residues: CSASPGFSNQPQHF. In DNA, the CDR3 is TGCAGTGCTAGTCCAGGGTTCAGCAATCAGCCCCAGCATTTT.

This clone occurred a few times. The rearrangement uses TRBV4-2 and TRBJ2-3, with a weak D call TRBD1 (5 bases). CDR1 is LGHNA, CDR2 YNFKEQ, per germline. The CDR3 is 14 residues long. The V end was cut by 0 bases, the J end by 5 bases, with 9 bases between. The CDR3 sequence: CASSQDGAQDTQYF. In nucleotides, the CDR3 is TGTGCCAGCAGCCAAGATGGGGCCCAAGATACGCAGTATTTT.

This clone was detected a few times. The chain is built from TRBV27 and TRBJ2-5; possibly TRBD2 for D (5 bases). V was cut by 0 bases and J by 5 bases, with 7 bases left in between. This CDR3 spans 13 amino acids. Germline CDR1 and CDR2: MNHEY and SMNVEV (reference sequence). CDR3 sequence: CASSLSTGETQYF. CDR3 coding DNA: TGTGCCAGCAGTTTATCGACGGGGGAGACCCAGTACTTC.